The text below deals with one TCR beta chain. Its antigen is undetermined. These data originate in a study of response to subunit inactivated influenza vaccine. Study-wide findings and caveats: The authors suggested that few new T cells are recruited per seasonal influenza vaccination.

MiXCR, run by TCRdb on the RT-PCR reads, gives a single entry per CDR3 protein. The sample lists under 200,000 distinct CDR3 sequences, about a tenth seen once, with roughly an eighth in the top ten. Germline CDR1 and CDR2: SGDLS and YYNGEE. CDR3 length: 15 amino acids. Trimming removed 0 bases from V and 2 bases from J, with 12 bases in between. This specimen consisted of non-naive T cells sorted from PBMCs, obtained roughly 46 days after vaccination. The clonotype was recovered from a man aged 45-65 years who received an inactivated influenza vaccine. The chain links TRBV9 to TRBJ2-7, with D possibly being TRBD1 (6 bases). The CDR3 loop reads CASSVGGTSTYEQYF. The CDR3, as DNA: TGTGCCAGCAGCGTAGGTGGGACAAGTACCTACGAGCAGTACTTC.